The source of this TCR beta chain is a study of shared clonotypes between healthy human individuals. The study, taken as a whole, reports: With several donors compared, roughly 5% of naive CD4 clonotypes were shared. The study generally estimated greater richness for naive than memory subsets.

Assay used: immunoSEQ multiplex PCR; TCRdb lists only in-frame clones, some missing. The sample yields around 2.1 million clones, just over 90% seen once. CD8 cells regarded as naive lacked CD45RO, were positively chosen for CCR7, and omitted terminally differentiated effector memory CD45RA+ cells. Of note for this clone: The antigen is unknown.

Sequencing used naive CD8+ T cells from PBMCs. The clonotype comes from a young man in good health. Some clones in this sample may be carry-over from other donors' samples.

The CDR3 bases are TGTGCCAGCAGCTTAGTAGTAGTCGGGAACAATGAGCAGTTCTTC. It specifies CASSLVVVGNNEQFF. The rearrangement links TRBV7-8 to TRBJ2-1, with TRBD2 as a possible D gene (5 bases). The CDR3 runs 15 residues. Per the germline V gene, CDR1 is SGHVS and CDR2 is FQNEAQ. Trimming pared 1 base from V and 5 bases from J, leaving 12 bases between.